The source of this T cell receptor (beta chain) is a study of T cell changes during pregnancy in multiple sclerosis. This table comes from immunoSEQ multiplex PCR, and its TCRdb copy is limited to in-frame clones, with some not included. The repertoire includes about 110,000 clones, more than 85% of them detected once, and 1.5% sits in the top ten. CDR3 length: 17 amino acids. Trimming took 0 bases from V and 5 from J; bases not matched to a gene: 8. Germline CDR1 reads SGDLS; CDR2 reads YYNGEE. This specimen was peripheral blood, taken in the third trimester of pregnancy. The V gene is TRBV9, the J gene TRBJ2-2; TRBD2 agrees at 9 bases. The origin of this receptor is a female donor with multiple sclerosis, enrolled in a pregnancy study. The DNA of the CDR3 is TGTGCCAGCAGCGTAGGATTGGCGGGAGGGCGTACCGGGGAGCTGTTTTTT. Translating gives CASSVGLAGGRTGELFF.